This T cell receptor (beta chain) appears in the sequencing data of a study of T cell changes during pregnancy in multiple sclerosis. The trim removed 0 bases at V and 2 bases at J, leaving 3 bases unmatched. The CDR3 consists of 16 residues. CDR1 is LGHNA, CDR2 YNFKEQ, per germline. The protocol was immunoSEQ multiplex PCR, while the TCRdb copy is restricted to in-frame clones and leaves out a portion. Of approximately 59,000 clones listed, around 91% are singletons. Sequences were derived from peripheral blood, sampled in the third trimester of pregnancy. This TCR was recovered from a female donor in good health, enrolled as a control in a pregnancy study. The rearrangement uses TRBV4-2 and TRBJ2-7; 11 positions agree with TRBD2. The CDR3 nucleotides read TGTGCCAGCAGCCAAGACGGGACTAGCGGTCCCTACGAGCAGTACTTC. Translation: CASSQDGTSGPYEQYF.